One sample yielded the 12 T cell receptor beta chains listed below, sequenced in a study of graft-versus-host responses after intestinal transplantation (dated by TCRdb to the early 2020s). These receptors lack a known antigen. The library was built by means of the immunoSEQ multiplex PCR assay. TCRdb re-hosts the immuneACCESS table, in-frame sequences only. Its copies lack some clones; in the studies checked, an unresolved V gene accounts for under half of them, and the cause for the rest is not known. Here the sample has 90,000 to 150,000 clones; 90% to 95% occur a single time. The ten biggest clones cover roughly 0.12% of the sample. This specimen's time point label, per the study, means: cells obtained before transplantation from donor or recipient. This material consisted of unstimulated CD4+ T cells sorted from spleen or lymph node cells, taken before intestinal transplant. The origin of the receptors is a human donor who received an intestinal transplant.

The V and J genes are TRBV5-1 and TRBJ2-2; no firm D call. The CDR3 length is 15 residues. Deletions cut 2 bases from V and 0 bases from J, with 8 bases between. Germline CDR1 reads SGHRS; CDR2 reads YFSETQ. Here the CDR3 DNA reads TGCGCCAGCAGCTTTGAGCCCCCGAACACCGGGGAGCTGTTTTTT. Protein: CASSFEPPNTGELFF. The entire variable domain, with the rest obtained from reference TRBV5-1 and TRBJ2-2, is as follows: KAGVTQTPRYLIKTRGQQVTLSCSPISGHRSVSWYQQTPGQGLQFLFEYFSETQRNKGNFPGRFSGRQFSNSRSEMNVSTLELGDSALYLCASSFEPPNTGELFFGEGSRLTVL.

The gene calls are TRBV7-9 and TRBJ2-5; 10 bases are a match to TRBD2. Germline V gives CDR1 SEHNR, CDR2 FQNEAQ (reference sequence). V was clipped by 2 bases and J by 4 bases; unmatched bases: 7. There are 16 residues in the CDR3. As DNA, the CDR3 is TGTGCCAGCAGCTTATACCGGTCTAGCGGGAGAGAGACCCAGTACTTC. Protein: CASSLYRSSGRETQYF.

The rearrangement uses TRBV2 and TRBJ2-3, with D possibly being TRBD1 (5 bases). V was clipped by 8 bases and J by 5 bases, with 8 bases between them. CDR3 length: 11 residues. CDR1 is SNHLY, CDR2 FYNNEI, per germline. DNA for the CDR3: TGTGCCAGCGGGGCTCAAGATACGCAGTATTTT. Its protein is CASGAQDTQYF. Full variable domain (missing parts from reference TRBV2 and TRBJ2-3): EPEVTQTPSHQVTQMGQEVILRCVPISNHLYFYWYRQILGQKVEFLVSFYNNEISEKSEIFDDQFSVERPDGSNFTLKIRSTKLEDSAMYFCASGAQDTQYFGPGTRLTVL.

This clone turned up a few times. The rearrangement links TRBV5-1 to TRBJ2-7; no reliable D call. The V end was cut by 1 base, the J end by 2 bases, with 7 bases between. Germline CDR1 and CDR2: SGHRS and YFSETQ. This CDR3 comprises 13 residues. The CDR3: CASSLTATYEQYF. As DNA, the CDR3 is TGCGCCAGCAGCTTGACAGCAACCTACGAGCAGTACTTC.

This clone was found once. As DNA, the CDR3 is TGTGCCAGCAGCCATGCGGGGACCCGGGACAGGGTTTTGGGTGAGCAGTTCTTC. Translating gives CASSHAGTRDRVLGEQFF. The chain recombines TRBV7-9 with TRBJ2-1; 9 nucleotides agree with TRBD1. There are 18 residues in the CDR3. The V and J ends lost 5 bases and 9 bases, in that order; junction bases with no gene match: 20. The germline CDR1 and CDR2 sequences are SEHNR and FQNEAQ (reference sequence).

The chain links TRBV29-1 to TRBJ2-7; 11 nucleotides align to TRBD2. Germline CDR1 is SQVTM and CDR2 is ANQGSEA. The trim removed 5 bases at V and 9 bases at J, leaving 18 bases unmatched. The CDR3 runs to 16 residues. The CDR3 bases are TGCAGCGTTCCCCTCTCCGGGACTAGCGGCATTCAGGGGCAGTACTTC. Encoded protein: CSVPLSGTSGIQGQYF.

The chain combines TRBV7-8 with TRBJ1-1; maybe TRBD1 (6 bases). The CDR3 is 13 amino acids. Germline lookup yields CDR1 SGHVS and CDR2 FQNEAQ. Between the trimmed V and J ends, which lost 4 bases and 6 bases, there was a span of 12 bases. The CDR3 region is CASSSLQGAEAFF. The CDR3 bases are TGTGCCAGCAGCTCATTACAGGGCGCTGAAGCTTTCTTT.

CDR3 residues: CASSYGDHQPQHF. The CDR3 DNA reads as TGTGCCAGCAGTTACGGGGATCATCAGCCCCAGCATTTT. The chain has TRBV6-5 and TRBJ1-5; no firm D call. The CDR3 is 13 residues long. V lost 2 bases and J lost 5, with 7 bases in between. Germline loops: CDR1 MNHEY, CDR2 SVGAGI.

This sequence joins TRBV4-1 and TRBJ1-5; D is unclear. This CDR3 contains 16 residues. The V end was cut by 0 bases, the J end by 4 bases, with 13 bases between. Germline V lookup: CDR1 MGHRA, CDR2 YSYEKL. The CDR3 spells CASSQDGPVGNQPQHF. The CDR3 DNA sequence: TGCGCCAGCAGCCAAGATGGGCCAGTAGGTAATCAGCCCCAGCATTTT.

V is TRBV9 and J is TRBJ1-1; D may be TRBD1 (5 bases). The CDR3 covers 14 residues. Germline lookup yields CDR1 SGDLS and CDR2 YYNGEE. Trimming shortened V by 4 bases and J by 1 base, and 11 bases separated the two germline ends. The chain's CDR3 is CASSQNTGNTEAFF. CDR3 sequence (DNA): TGTGCCAGCAGCCAGAACACAGGGAACACTGAAGCTTTCTTT.

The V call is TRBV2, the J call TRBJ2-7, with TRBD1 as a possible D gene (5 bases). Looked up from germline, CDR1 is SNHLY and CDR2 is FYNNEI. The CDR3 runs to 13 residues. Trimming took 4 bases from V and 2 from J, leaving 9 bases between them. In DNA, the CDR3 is TGTGCCAGCAGTGCTACAGGAACCTACGAGCAGTACTTC. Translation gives CASSATGTYEQYF. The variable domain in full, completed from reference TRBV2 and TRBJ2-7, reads EPEVTQTPSHQVTQMGQEVILRCVPISNHLYFYWYRQILGQKVEFLVSFYNNEISEKSEIFDDQFSVERPDGSNFTLKIRSTKLEDSAMYFCASSATGTYEQYFGPGTRLTVT.

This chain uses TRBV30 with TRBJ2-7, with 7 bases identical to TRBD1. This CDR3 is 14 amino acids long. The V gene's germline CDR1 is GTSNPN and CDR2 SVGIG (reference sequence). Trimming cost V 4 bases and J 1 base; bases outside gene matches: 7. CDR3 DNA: TGTGCCTGGACCGGGACAGTCAAATCCTACGAGCAGTACTTC. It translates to CAWTGTVKSYEQYF. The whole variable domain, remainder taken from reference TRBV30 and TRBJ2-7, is SQTIHQWPATLVQPVGSPLSLECTVEGTSNPNLYWYRQAAGRGLQLLFYSVGIGQISSEVPQNLSASRPQDRQFILSSKKLLLSDSGFYLCAWTGTVKSYEQYFGPGTRLTVT.